The 25 T cell receptor beta chains presented below share a single source sample, sequenced in a study of shared clonotypes between healthy human individuals. The repertoire was sequenced with immunoSEQ multiplex PCR; TCRdb's copy has only in-frame clones and lacks some. The sample includes approximately 2,300,000 clones, just under 95% of them seen just once. Sequencing input: naive CD4+ T cells from PBMCs. Subset defined: CD45RA+ positively selected. The receptors here all came from a man between 18 and 29 years old in good health. Some clones in this sample may be carry-over from other donors' samples.

V is TRBV11-2 and J is TRBJ2-3; no reliable D call. The V end lost 7 bases, the J end lost 0 bases, and 11 bases lay between the germline ends. This CDR3 has 14 residues. Per the germline V gene, CDR1 is SGHAT and CDR2 is FQNNGV. CDR3: CASNLHPSTDTQYF. The CDR3 DNA reads as TGTGCCAGCAACCTCCACCCTAGCACAGATACGCAGTATTTT. The full variable domain, rest sourced from reference TRBV11-2 and TRBJ2-3, is EAGVAQSPRYKIIEKRQSVAFWCNPISGHATLYWYQQILGQGPKLLIQFQNNGVVDDSQLPKDRFSAERLKGVDSTLKIQPAKLEDSAVYLCASNLHPSTDTQYFGPGTRLTVL.

This clone turned up a few times. The chain couples TRBV5-1 to TRBJ1-4; a weak D match, TRBD1 (6 bases). The V end lost 4 bases, the J end lost 8 bases, and 18 bases lay between the germline ends. This CDR3 is built from 15 residues. In germline, CDR1 is SGHRS, CDR2 YFSETQ. CDR3 sequence: CASSSGTKEWEKLFF. Here the CDR3 DNA reads TGCGCCAGCAGCAGTGGGACAAAAGAGTGGGAAAAACTGTTTTTT.

This chain uses TRBV18 with TRBJ1-2; D not certain. V was clipped by 3 bases and J by 3 bases, with 11 bases between them. This CDR3 has 14 amino acids. Germline assignment: CDR1 KGHSH and CDR2 LQKENI. CDR3 loop: CASSPGRQDYGYTF. The CDR3, as DNA: TGTGCCAGCTCACCGGGTCGGCAGGACTATGGCTACACCTTC.

This chain connects TRBV11-2 to TRBJ2-7; 7 nucleotides align to TRBD1. Per germline, CDR1 SGHAT and CDR2 FQNNGV. The CDR3 consists of 14 residues. V shed 3 bases, J shed 9 bases, and the junction held 11 bases outside the gene matches. The CDR3 loop reads CASSFYEGARWQYF. In DNA, the CDR3 is TGTGCCAGCAGCTTCTACGAGGGGGCCCGGTGGCAGTACTTC. The complete variable domain, with remaining parts taken from reference TRBV11-2 and TRBJ2-7, reads EAGVAQSPRYKIIEKRQSVAFWCNPISGHATLYWYQQILGQGPKLLIQFQNNGVVDDSQLPKDRFSAERLKGVDSTLKIQPAKLEDSAVYLCASSFYEGARWQYFGPGTRLTVT.

This sequence joins TRBV10-3 and TRBJ1-1, with 12 bases lining up with TRBD1. Trimming removed 6 bases from V and 7 bases from J; junction bases left unmatched: 6. Looked up from germline, CDR1 is ENHRY and CDR2 is SYGVKD. CDR3 length: 14 residues. This CDR3 is CAIRGTGGVHEAFF. The CDR3, as DNA: TGTGCCATCAGAGGGACAGGGGGCGTACATGAAGCTTTCTTT.

In nucleotides, the CDR3 is TGTGCCACCACATCCGACCCGAGCTCTGGAAACACCATATATTTT. Residues: CATTSDPSSGNTIYF. The chain combines TRBV19 with TRBJ1-3; D is unclear. The CDR3 is 15 residues long. Germline lookup yields CDR1 LNHDA and CDR2 SQIVND (reference sequence). Trimming cost V 10 bases and J 0 bases, with 16 bases left between them.

The chain recombines TRBV18 with TRBJ2-3; D gene unclear. CDR1 KGHSH and CDR2 LQKENI come from the germline V gene. V was clipped by 2 bases and J by 4 bases, with 7 bases between them. The CDR3 contains 13 residues. The CDR3 coding sequence is TGTGCCAGCTCACCAATTTCCGCAGATACGCAGTATTTT. Protein sequence: CASSPISADTQYF.

This rearrangement joins TRBV27 to TRBJ2-7; 7 bases agree with TRBD2. Germline V gene lookup returns CDR1 MNHEY and CDR2 SMNVEV (reference sequence). The CDR3 is made up of 20 amino acids. V shed 1 base, J shed 2 bases, and the junction held 20 bases outside the gene matches. CDR3 sequence: CASSLYPRASGESSPYEQYF. The CDR3 nucleotides are TGTGCCAGCAGTTTATACCCGAGGGCTAGCGGTGAAAGCAGCCCCTACGAGCAGTACTTC.

The V gene is TRBV7-8, the J gene TRBJ2-7, with a weak D call TRBD1 (6 bases). The V gene's germline CDR1 is SGHVS and CDR2 FQNEAQ. V was clipped by 2 bases and J by 0 bases, with 11 bases between them. This CDR3 has 15 residues. In DNA form, the CDR3 reads TGTGCCAGCAGCTTAAGAACAGGGTACTCCTACGAGCAGTACTTC. Translating gives CASSLRTGYSYEQYF.

The genes are TRBV28 and TRBJ2-3; the D call may be TRBD1 or TRBD2 (5 bases each). V was clipped by 4 bases and J by 8 bases, with 25 bases between them. The CDR3 loop spans 17 amino acids. Germline loops: CDR1 MDHEN, CDR2 SYDVKM. The CDR3 sequence: CASSSPPGPSVGATQYF. The CDR3 bases are TGTGCCAGCAGTTCTCCCCCTGGACCCTCCGTCGGGGCTACGCAGTATTTT.

The rearrangement links TRBV28 to TRBJ2-5; D unresolved. Germline V CDR1 and CDR2: MDHEN, SYDVKM. V was clipped by 8 bases and J by 4 bases, with 11 bases between them. CDR3 length equals 12 residues. Here the CDR3 DNA reads TGTGCCAGCGGGATACCGGGAGAGACCCAGTACTTC. This codes for CASGIPGETQYF. The variable domain in full, completed from reference TRBV28 and TRBJ2-5, reads DVKVTQSSRYLVKRTGEKVFLECVQDMDHENMFWYRQDPGLGLRLIYFSYDVKMKEKGDIPEGYSVSREKKERFSLILESASTNQTSMYLCASGIPGETQYFGPGTRLLVL.

On this clone itself: One end of the junction is discordant with germline, which a read error may explain. CDR3 region: CASSLGPTAYKQYF. In DNA form, the CDR3 reads TGCGCCAGCAGCTTGGGACCCACGGCCTACAAGCAGTACTTC. The chain combines TRBV5-1 with TRBJ2-7, with D unclear. Germline lookup yields CDR1 SGHRS and CDR2 YFSETQ. CDR3 size: 14 residues.

CDR3 bases: TGTGCCAGCTCACCAGGGTCACACGACAACGAGCAGTACTTC. This translates into CASSPGSHDNEQYF. This sequence joins TRBV18 and TRBJ2-7; no reliable D call. Looked up from germline, CDR1 is KGHSH and CDR2 is LQKENI. V lost 2 bases and J lost 5, with 13 bases in between. CDR3 length: 14 residues.

The chain uses TRBV9 and TRBJ2-1, with TRBD2 matching 10 bases. The CDR3 is 15 residues long. V lost 3 bases, J lost 8 bases, and 8 bases stayed unmatched. CDR1 and CDR2 from the germline V gene are SGDLS and YYNGEE. CDR3 loop: CASSDRSSGSHEQFF. CDR3 coding DNA: TGTGCCAGCAGCGACCGCTCTAGCGGGAGCCATGAGCAGTTCTTC.

This clone has more than one count but fewer than ten. The CDR3, as DNA: TGTGCCAGCAGCAGGAAAGGGAACACTGAAGCTTTCTTT. Its protein is CASSRKGNTEAFF. The chain combines TRBV27 with TRBJ1-1; the D is unclear. Germline V CDR1 and CDR2: MNHEY, SMNVEV (reference sequence). With 6 bases removed from V and 1 base from J, the gap between germline ends came to 9 bases. This CDR3 is built from 13 residues.

This clone appeared a few times. The chain links TRBV7-9 to TRBJ1-4; 8 positions agree with TRBD1. Looked up from germline, CDR1 is SEHNR and CDR2 is FQNEAQ (reference sequence). This CDR3 spans 14 amino acids. J lost 5 bases, V lost 5 bases, and 4 bases had no gene match. The CDR3 loop is CASSPRQGNEKLFF. The CDR3, as DNA: TGTGCCAGCAGCCCCCGACAGGGGAATGAAAAACTGTTTTTT.

The chain is built from TRBV30 and TRBJ2-7, with TRBD1 matching over 9 bases. This CDR3 is 13 amino acids long. V was pared by 4 bases and J by 6 bases, with 7 bases of the junction left unmatched. Germline CDR1 and CDR2: GTSNPN and SVGIG (reference sequence). CDR3 DNA: TGTGCCTGGAAAGTCACAGGGGGCTCCGAGCAGTACTTC. Translating it yields CAWKVTGGSEQYF.

This clone was found once. V and J are TRBV9 and TRBJ2-3, with 7 bases matching TRBD2. Germline V gene data show CDR1 as SGDLS and CDR2 as YYNGEE. This CDR3 has 15 residues. After removal of 4 bases from V and 4 bases from J, the junction contained 9 bases not matched to a gene. The CDR3 region has the DNA TGTGCCAGCAGCCTCGGGGCGGGAGAGTCAGATACGCAGTATTTT. Amino acid sequence: CASSLGAGESDTQYF.

About this clone: At one boundary the junction diverges from the germline segment, which might be a read error. The rearrangement joins TRBV4-1 to TRBJ2-5; no definite D call. Germline CDR1 and CDR2: MGHRA and YSYEKL. CDR3 size: 17 residues. CDR3 DNA: TGCGCCAGCAGCCAAGATTCCGCGGCCCCCGGCCAAGAGACCCGGTACTTC. This sequence encodes CASSQDSAAPGQETRYF.

The CDR3 region is CASSLSRDRGPANTEAFF. CDR3 coding DNA: TGTGCCAGCAGTTTATCGCGGGACAGGGGGCCAGCTAACACTGAAGCTTTCTTT. The rearrangement joins TRBV27 to TRBJ1-1; TRBD1 agrees at 12 bases. Losses at the gene ends were 0 bases for V and 2 bases for J; bases not matched to a gene: 7. The CDR3 runs 18 residues. CDR1 and CDR2 (germline): MNHEY, SMNVEV (reference sequence).

V and J are TRBV13 and TRBJ2-6, with D unresolved. With 2 bases removed from V and 4 bases from J, the gap between germline ends came to 3 bases. The V gene's germline CDR1 is PRHDT and CDR2 FYEKMQ (reference sequence). This CDR3 has 13 residues. This CDR3 reads CASSLKGANVLTF. The CDR3 DNA reads as TGTGCCAGCAGCTTAAAGGGGGCCAACGTCCTGACTTTC.

This chain links TRBV18 with TRBJ2-1, with 7 bases lining up with TRBD2. J lost 0 bases, V lost 3 bases, and 5 bases had no gene match. The CDR3 covers 16 residues. The V gene's germline CDR1 is KGHSH and CDR2 LQKENI. The CDR3 DNA sequence: TGTGCCAGCTCACCGCTGAGCGGGGCCTCCTACAATGAGCAGTTCTTC. Its protein product is CASSPLSGASYNEQFF.

The gene calls are TRBV9 and TRBJ2-7; 7 nucleotides agree with TRBD2. Per the germline V gene, CDR1 is SGDLS and CDR2 is YYNGEE. The V gene end was trimmed by 4 bases and the J gene end by 5 bases; junction bases not matched to a gene: 12. The CDR3 covers 15 residues. Here the CDR3 reads CASSPIGGSFDEQYF. The CDR3 DNA sequence: TGTGCCAGCAGCCCAATAGGCGGGAGTTTCGACGAGCAGTACTTC.

The rearrangement uses TRBV5-1 and TRBJ2-1, with TRBD2 matching over 12 bases. The CDR3 is 16 residues long. Germline V CDR1 and CDR2: SGHRS, YFSETQ. V was clipped by 4 bases and J by 4 bases; unmatched bases: 6. As DNA, the CDR3 is TGCGCCAGCAGCCGGAACGGACTAGCGGGATACAATGAGCAGTTCTTC. Protein sequence: CASSRNGLAGYNEQFF.

This clone came up once. The rearrangement uses TRBV18 and TRBJ2-7, with 7 bases lining up with TRBD2. This CDR3 contains 15 residues. After removal of 5 bases from V and 2 bases from J, the junction contained 9 bases not matched to a gene. Germline CDR1 is KGHSH and CDR2 is LQKENI. The CDR3 here is CASSSARGGPYEQYF. CDR3 bases: TGTGCCAGCTCATCCGCTCGGGGAGGGCCCTACGAGCAGTACTTC.